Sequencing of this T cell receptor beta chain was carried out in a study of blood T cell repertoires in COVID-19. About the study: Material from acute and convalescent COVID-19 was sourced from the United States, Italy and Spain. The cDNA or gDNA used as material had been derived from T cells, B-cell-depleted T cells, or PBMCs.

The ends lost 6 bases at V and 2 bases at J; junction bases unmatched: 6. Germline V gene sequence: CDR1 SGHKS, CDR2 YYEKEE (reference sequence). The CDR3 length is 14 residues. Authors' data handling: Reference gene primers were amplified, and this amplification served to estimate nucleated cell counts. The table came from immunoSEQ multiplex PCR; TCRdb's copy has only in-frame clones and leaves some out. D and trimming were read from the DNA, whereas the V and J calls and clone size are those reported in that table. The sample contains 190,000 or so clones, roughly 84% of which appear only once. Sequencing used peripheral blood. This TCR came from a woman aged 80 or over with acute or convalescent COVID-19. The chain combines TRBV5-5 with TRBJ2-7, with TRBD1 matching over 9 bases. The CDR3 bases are TGTGCCAGCATCCCGGGACAGGGAACCTACGAGCAGTACTTC. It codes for CASIPGQGTYEQYF.